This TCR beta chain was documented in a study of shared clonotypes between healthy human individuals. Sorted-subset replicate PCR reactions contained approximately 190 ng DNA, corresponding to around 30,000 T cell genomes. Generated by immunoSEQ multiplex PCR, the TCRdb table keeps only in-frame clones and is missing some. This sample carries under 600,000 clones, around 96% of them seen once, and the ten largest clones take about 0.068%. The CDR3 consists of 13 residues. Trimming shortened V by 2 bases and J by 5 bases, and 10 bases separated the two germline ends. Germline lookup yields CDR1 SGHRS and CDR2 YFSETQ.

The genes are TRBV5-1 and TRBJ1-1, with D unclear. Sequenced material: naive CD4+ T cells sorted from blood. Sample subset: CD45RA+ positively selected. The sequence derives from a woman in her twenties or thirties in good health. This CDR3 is CASSFVEGTEAFF. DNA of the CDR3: TGCGCCAGCAGCTTTGTCGAGGGAACTGAAGCTTTCTTT.